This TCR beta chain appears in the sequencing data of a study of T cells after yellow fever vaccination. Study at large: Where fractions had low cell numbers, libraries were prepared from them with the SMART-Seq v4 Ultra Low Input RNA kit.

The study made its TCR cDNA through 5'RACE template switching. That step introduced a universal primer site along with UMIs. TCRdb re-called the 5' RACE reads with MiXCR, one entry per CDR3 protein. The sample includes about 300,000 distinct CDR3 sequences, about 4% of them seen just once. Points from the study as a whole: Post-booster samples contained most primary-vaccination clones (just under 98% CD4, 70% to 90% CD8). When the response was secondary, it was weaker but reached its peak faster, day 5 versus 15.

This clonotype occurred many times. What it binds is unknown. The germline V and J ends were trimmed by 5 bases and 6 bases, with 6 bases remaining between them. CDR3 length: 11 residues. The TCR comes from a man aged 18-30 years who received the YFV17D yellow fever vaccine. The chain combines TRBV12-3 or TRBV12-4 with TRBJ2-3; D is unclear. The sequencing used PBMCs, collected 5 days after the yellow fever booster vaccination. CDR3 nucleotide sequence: TGTGCCAGCAGTGTCAGGGATACGCAGTATTTT. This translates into CASSVRDTQYF.